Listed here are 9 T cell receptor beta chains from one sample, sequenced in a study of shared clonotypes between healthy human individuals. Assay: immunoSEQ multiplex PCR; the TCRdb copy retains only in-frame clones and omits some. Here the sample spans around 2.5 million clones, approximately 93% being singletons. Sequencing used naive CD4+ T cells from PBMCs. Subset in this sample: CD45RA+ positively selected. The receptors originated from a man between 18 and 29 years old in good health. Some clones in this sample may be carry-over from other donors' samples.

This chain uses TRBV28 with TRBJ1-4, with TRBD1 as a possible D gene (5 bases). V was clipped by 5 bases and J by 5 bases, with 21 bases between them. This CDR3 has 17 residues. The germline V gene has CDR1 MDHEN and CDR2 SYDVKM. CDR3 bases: TGTGCCAGCAGTCCGATTTCGGCCGACAGAATAAATGAAAAACTGTTTTTT. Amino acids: CASSPISADRINEKLFF.

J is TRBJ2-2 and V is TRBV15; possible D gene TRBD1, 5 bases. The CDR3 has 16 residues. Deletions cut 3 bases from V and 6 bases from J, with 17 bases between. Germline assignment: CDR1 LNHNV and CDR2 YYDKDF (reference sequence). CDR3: CATSSLLATGSGELFF. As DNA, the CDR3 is TGTGCCACCAGCAGCTTATTAGCTACAGGCTCCGGGGAGCTGTTTTTT.

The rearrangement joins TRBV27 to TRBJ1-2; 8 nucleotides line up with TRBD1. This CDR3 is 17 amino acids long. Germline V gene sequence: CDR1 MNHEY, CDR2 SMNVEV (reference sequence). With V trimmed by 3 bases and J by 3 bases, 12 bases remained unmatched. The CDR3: CASSLVAGGVSDYGYTF. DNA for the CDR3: TGTGCCAGCAGTTTGGTGGCAGGGGGCGTGTCTGACTATGGCTACACCTTC.

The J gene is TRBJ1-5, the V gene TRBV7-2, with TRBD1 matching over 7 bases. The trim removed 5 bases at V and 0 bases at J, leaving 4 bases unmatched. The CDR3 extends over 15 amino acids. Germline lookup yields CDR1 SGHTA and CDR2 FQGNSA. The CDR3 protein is CASSPQGVSNQPQHF. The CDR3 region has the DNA TGTGCCAGCAGCCCCCAGGGGGTTAGCAATCAGCCCCAGCATTTT.

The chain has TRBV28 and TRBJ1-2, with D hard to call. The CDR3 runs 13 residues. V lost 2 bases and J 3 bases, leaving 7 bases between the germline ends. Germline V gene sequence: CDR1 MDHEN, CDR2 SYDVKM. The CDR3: CASSLQVDYGYTF. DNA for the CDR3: TGTGCCAGCAGTTTACAGGTCGACTATGGCTACACCTTC.

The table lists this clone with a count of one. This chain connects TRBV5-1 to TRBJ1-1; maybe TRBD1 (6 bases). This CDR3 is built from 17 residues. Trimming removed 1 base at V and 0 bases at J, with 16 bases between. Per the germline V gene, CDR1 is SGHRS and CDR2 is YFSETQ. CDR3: CASSLTLPGQMNTEAFF. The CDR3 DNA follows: TGCGCCAGCAGCTTGACCCTTCCAGGACAGATGAACACTGAAGCTTTCTTT. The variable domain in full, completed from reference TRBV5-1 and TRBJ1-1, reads KAGVTQTPRYLIKTRGQQVTLSCSPISGHRSVSWYQQTPGQGLQFLFEYFSETQRNKGNFPGRFSGRQFSNSRSEMNVSTLELGDSALYLCASSLTLPGQMNTEAFFGQGTRLTVV.

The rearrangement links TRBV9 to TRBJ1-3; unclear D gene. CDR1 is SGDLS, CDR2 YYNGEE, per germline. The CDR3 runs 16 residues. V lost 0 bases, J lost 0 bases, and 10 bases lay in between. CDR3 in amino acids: CASSVAWESSGNTIYF. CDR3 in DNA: TGTGCCAGCAGCGTAGCCTGGGAGAGCTCTGGAAACACCATATATTTT.

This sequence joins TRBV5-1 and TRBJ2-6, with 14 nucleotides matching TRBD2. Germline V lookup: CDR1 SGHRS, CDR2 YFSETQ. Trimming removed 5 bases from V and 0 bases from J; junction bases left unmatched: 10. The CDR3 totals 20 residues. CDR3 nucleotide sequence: TGCGCCAGCAGGCCTCGACTAGCGGGAGGGTCCTCCTCTGGGGCCAACGTCCTGACTTTC. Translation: CASRPRLAGGSSSGANVLTF.

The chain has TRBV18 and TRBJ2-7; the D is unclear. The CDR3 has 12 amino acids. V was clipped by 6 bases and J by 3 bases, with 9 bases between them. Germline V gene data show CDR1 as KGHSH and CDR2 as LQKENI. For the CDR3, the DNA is TGTGCCAGCTCTCAAATACGCTACGAGCAGTACTTC. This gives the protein CASSQIRYEQYF.